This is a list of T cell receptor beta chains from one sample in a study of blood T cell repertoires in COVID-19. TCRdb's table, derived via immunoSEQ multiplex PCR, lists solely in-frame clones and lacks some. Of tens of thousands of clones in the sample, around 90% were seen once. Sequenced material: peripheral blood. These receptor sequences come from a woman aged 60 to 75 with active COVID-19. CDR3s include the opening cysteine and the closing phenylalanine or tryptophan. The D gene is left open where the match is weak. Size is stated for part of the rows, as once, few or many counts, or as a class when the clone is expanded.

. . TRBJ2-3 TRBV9 CASSSPGIISSTDTQYF TGTGCCAGCAGCTCGCCAGGAATTATATCTAGCACAGATACGCAGTATTTT
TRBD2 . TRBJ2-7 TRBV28 CASNPGGLGLGYEQYF TGTGCCAGCAACCCTGGGGGACTAGGCTTGGGCTACGAGCAGTACTTC
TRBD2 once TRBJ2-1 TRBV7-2 CASSLISTGGSGTSNEQFF TGTGCCAGCAGCTTAATCTCTACCGGGGGGAGCGGGACTAGTAATGAGCAGTTCTTC
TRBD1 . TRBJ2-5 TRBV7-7 CASSPTGMETQYF TGTGCCAGCAGCCCGACAGGGATGGAGACCCAGTACTTC
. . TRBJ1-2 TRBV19 CASSPHTEVNYGYTF TGTGCCAGTAGTCCCCACACCGAAGTTAACTATGGCTACACCTTC
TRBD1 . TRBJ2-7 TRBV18 CASSPRTGQGFQYF TGTGCCAGCTCGCCCAGAACCGGACAGGGCTTTCAGTACTTC
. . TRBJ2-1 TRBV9 CASSITGISYNEQFF TGTGCCAGCAGCATTACCGGGATTTCCTACAATGAGCAGTTCTTC
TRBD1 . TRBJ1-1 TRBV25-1 CASRTGGSTEAFF TGTGCCAGCAGGACAGGGGGTAGCACTGAAGCTTTCTTT
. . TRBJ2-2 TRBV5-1 CASSLAGAAQELFF TGCGCCAGCAGCTTGGCCGGTGCGGCTCAGGAGCTGTTTTTT
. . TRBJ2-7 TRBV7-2 CASSLGHRGLEQYF TGTGCCAGCAGCTTAGGGCACAGGGGACTCGAGCAGTACTTC
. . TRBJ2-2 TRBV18 CASSPTDGGITGELFF TGTGCCAGCTCACCAACCGATGGGGGGATCACCGGGGAGCTGTTTTTT
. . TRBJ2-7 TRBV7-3 CASRSSEGEQYF TGTGCCAGCAGGTCCAGCGAGGGCGAGCAGTACTTC
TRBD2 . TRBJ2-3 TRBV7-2 CASSPEYSGRKTDTQYF TGTGCCAGCAGCCCAGAGTATAGCGGGAGGAAAACAGATACGCAGTATTTT